Listed below are T cell receptor beta chains from one sample, sequenced in a study of T cell responses to AZD1222 COVID-19 vaccine. Assay used: immunoSEQ multiplex PCR; TCRdb lists only in-frame clones, some missing. Among 90,000 to 150,000 clones listed, 80% to 90% were seen once. The starting material was peripheral blood, obtained on day 0 of AZD1222 vaccination. The receptors were gathered from an adult in good health. The CDR3 runs from the conserved cysteine through the conserved F or W. D genes are given only for firm matches. Expanded clones are given a class, and other clones once, few, many or no size at all.

>TRBD2|TRBJ2-7|TRBV13|NA
CASSSLNRRGAYEQYF
TGTGCCAGCAGCTCTCTAAACAGGCGGGGGGCCTACGAGCAGTACTTC
>NA|TRBJ1-1|TRBV3-1/TRBV3-2|NA
CASSGSAAFEAFF
TGTGCCAGCAGCGGGAGCGCCGCATTTGAAGCTTTCTTT
>NA|TRBJ2-7|TRBV30|few
CAWRRGVEQYF
TGTGCCTGGAGACGTGGTGTTGAGCAGTACTTC
>NA|TRBJ2-7|TRBV5-6|NA
CASSFRAGISYEQYF
TGTGCCAGCAGCTTTCGTGCAGGCATTTCCTACGAGCAGTACTTC
>NA|TRBJ2-7|TRBV11-2|NA
CASSLARSSYEQYF
TGTGCCAGCAGCTTAGCCAGGAGCTCCTACGAGCAGTACTTC
>NA|TRBJ1-2|TRBV25-1|NA
CASSGWGHYGYTF
TGTGCCAGCAGTGGTTGGGGCCACTATGGCTACACCTTC
>NA|TRBJ2-7|TRBV6-5|once
CASSLTGLPEQYF
TGTGCCAGCAGTTTAACCGGGCTCCCAGAGCAGTACTTC
>TRBD1|TRBJ2-7|TRBV30|once
CAWSIPGQGASEQYF
TGTGCCTGGAGTATCCCGGGACAGGGGGCTTCCGAGCAGTACTTC
>NA|TRBJ1-2|TRBV5-3|NA
CAPPRAEGCITF
TGTGCCCCGCCTCGAGCAGAAGGGTGTATCACCTTC
>TRBD1|TRBJ1-2|TRBV5-6|NA
CASSFGQGHGYTF
TGTGCCAGCAGCTTCGGACAGGGGCATGGCTACACCTTC
>NA|TRBJ2-1|TRBV24-1|NA
CATSDPGTGSYNEQFF
TGTGCCACCAGTGATCCTGGGACCGGGTCCTACAATGAGCAGTTCTTC
>NA|TRBJ1-5|TRBV30|NA
CAWSSDSNQPQHF
TGTGCCTGGTCCTCGGACAGCAATCAGCCCCAGCATTTT
>NA|TRBJ1-1|TRBV5-1|NA
CASSLVGADTEAFF
TGCGCCAGCAGCTTGGTGGGGGCAGACACTGAAGCTTTCTTT
>TRBD1|TRBJ2-7|TRBV30|NA
CAWSAGTGRNEQYF
TGTGCCTGGAGTGCCGGGACAGGGAGAAACGAGCAGTACTTC
>TRBD2|TRBJ2-2|TRBV29-1|NA
CSVRSGRGATGELFF
TGCAGCGTTCGTAGCGGGAGGGGGGCCACCGGGGAGCTGTTTTTT
>TRBD2|TRBJ2-3|TRBV3-1/TRBV3-2|NA
CASSQDLAGGTDTQYF
TGTGCCAGCAGCCAAGATCTGGCGGGGGGGACAGATACGCAGTATTTT
>NA|TRBJ2-7|TRBV5-4|NA
CASSLDPGLYEQYF
TGTGCCAGCAGCTTGGATCCAGGTCTTTACGAGCAGTACTTC
>NA|TRBJ2-7|TRBV7-8|NA
CASSPIPYEQYF
TGTGCCAGCAGCCCGATACCTTACGAGCAGTACTTC
>NA|TRBJ2-6|TRBV19|NA
CASKRAAFSGANVLTF
TGTGCCAGTAAGAGGGCAGCCTTCTCTGGGGCCAACGTCCTGACTTTC
>TRBD1|TRBJ1-1|TRBV6-5|few
CKRGDSMNTEAFF
TGTAAAAGGGGGGACAGCATGAACACTGAAGCTTTCTTT
>NA|TRBJ1-1|TRBV30|NA
CAGRPPNTEAFF
TGTGCCGGGAGACCTCCGAACACTGAAGCTTTCTTT
>NA|TRBJ2-7|TRBV5-1|once
CASSRGLSPEQYF
TGCGCCAGCAGCCGAGGACTTTCCCCCGAGCAGTACTTC
>NA|TRBJ2-1|TRBV27|few
CASSLNGRAQRGEQFF
TGTGCCAGCAGTTTAAACGGGCGGGCCCAACGTGGTGAGCAGTTCTTC
>NA|TRBJ1-2|TRBV11-1|NA
CASSRTGDGYTF
TGTGCCAGCAGCCGGACCGGAGATGGCTACACCTTC
>NA|TRBJ2-3|TRBV7-3|NA
CASSLEGGPDTDTQYF
TGTGCCAGCAGCCTCGAGGGGGGTCCCGACACAGATACGCAGTATTTT
>TRBD1|TRBJ1-2|TRBV27|once
CASSLSWDRGNGYTF
TGTGCCAGCAGTTTATCGTGGGACAGGGGGAATGGCTACACCTTC
>TRBD2|TRBJ2-7|TRBV7-2|NA
CASSTSALAGSYEQYF
TGTGCCAGCAGCACTAGCGCGCTAGCGGGGTCCTACGAGCAGTACTTC
>NA|TRBJ2-3|TRBV5-6|NA
CASSLDRTTSTDTQYF
TGTGCCAGCAGCTTGGACAGGACCACTAGCACAGATACGCAGTATTTT
>TRBD2|TRBJ2-5|TRBV3-1/TRBV3-2|NA
CASSQGLAGGSRQETQYF
TGTGCCAGCAGCCAGGGACTAGCGGGGGGGAGTCGCCAAGAGACCCAGTACTTC
>TRBD2|TRBJ2-7|TRBV24-1|few
CATRAGGLSGEQYF
TGTGCCACGCGAGCGGGAGGGCTTTCTGGGGAGCAGTACTTC
>NA|TRBJ2-7|TRBV5-4|NA
CASSSPGLEYEQYF
TGTGCCAGCAGCTCCCCCGGACTCGAATACGAGCAGTACTTC
>TRBD1|TRBJ2-1|TRBV24-1|NA
CATSATGQGRSEQFF
TGTGCCACCAGTGCCACCGGACAGGGACGCAGTGAGCAGTTCTTC
>TRBD2|TRBJ2-5|TRBV5-1|NA
CASSLAGGQYF
TGCGCCAGCAGCTTAGCGGGGGGGCAGTACTTC
>TRBD1|TRBJ1-6|TRBV20-1|NA
CSASWDRGGGSPLHF
TGCAGTGCTAGTTGGGACAGGGGAGGGGGATCACCCCTCCACTTT
>NA|TRBJ1-2|TRBV28|NA
CASSPPGENYGYTF
TGTGCCAGCAGCCCCCCCGGGGAGAACTATGGCTACACCTTC
>NA|TRBJ2-5|TRBV29-1|NA
CSVDTSGREETQYF
TGCAGCGTTGATACTTCGGGAAGGGAAGAGACCCAGTACTTC
>NA|TRBJ2-3|TRBV2|NA
CASANRAVTDTQYF
TGTGCCAGCGCGAACAGGGCGGTCACAGATACGCAGTATTTT
>NA|TRBJ1-1|TRBV5-1|NA
CASSLGQEEAFF
TGCGCCAGCAGCTTGGGGCAGGAGGAAGCTTTCTTT
>NA|TRBJ1-2|TRBV19|few
CASSSGGSYGYTF
TGTGCCAGTAGTTCTGGGGGCAGCTATGGCTACACCTTC
>NA|TRBJ2-7|TRBV5-4|NA
CASSLGPGGRDEQYF
TGTGCCAGCAGCTTGGGTCCGGGTGGTCGCGACGAGCAGTACTTC
>NA|TRBJ2-4|TRBV12-3/TRBV12-4|NA
CASNSLGENIQYF
TGTGCCAGCAACTCTTTAGGGGAAAACATTCAGTACTTC
>NA|TRBJ1-1|TRBV7-9|once
CASSFQRGAFF
TGTGCCAGCAGCTTCCAGAGGGGCGCTTTCTTT
>NA|TRBJ2-7|TRBV9|NA
CASSVTSSQGYQYF
TGTGCCAGCAGCGTAACCAGTAGTCAGGGATATCAGTACTTC
>NA|TRBJ1-2|TRBV6-5|NA
CASSYTQLAGYTF
TGTGCCAGCAGTTACACGCAACTGGCGGGCTACACCTTC
>TRBD1|TRBJ1-1|TRBV5-4|NA
CASSSGQGSEAFF
TGTGCCAGCAGCTCGGGACAGGGGTCTGAAGCTTTCTTT
>TRBD2|TRBJ2-1|TRBV7-7|NA
CASSLAGAGGLNEQFF
TGTGCTAGCAGCTTAGCTGGAGCGGGAGGGCTGAATGAGCAGTTCTTC
>NA|TRBJ2-3|TRBV2|NA
CASSSDEGGFDTQYF
TGTGCCAGCAGTTCTGACGAAGGAGGCTTCGATACGCAGTATTTT
>TRBD1|TRBJ1-5|TRBV3-1/TRBV3-2|many
CASSQGQPPGPQHF
TGTGCCAGCAGCCAGGGACAGCCGCCGGGGCCCCAGCATTTT
>TRBD1|TRBJ2-3|TRBV5-6|NA
CASSRDRGSDTQYF
TGTGCCAGCAGCCGGGACAGGGGCTCAGATACGCAGTATTTT
>NA|TRBJ1-2|TRBV3-1/TRBV3-2|NA
CASSPRGQRNGYTF
TGTGCCAGCAGCCCTCGAGGACAGAGAAATGGCTACACCTTC
>NA|TRBJ2-3|TRBV11-2|NA
CASSPWVGYGDTQYF
TGTGCCAGCAGCCCCTGGGTGGGTTATGGAGATACGCAGTATTTT
>NA|TRBJ2-3|TRBV12-5|NA
CASGLVVGPSTDTQYF
TGTGCTAGTGGTTTGGTAGTCGGCCCTAGCACAGATACGCAGTATTTT